One sample yielded the 2 T cell receptor beta chains listed below, sequenced in a study of T cells in Graves' hyperthyroidism and ophthalmopathy. RNA transcripts provided the source from which TCR beta CDR3 regions were amplified. Researchers ran a first-round RT-PCR on the TCR CDR3 using the HTBI primer set. Each CDR3 protein is one row after TCRdb ran MiXCR on the multiplex PCR reads. The table lists 200,000 to 250,000 distinct CDR3 sequences, approximately 17% of them singletons. Sequenced input: blood. These receptors were collected from a man aged 50 or older with Graves' hyperthyroidism.

This clonotype has a count of ten or more. V and J are TRBV3-1 and TRBJ2-1; D uncertain. The CDR3 extends over 15 amino acids. Germline V CDR1 and CDR2: LGHDT, YNNKEL (reference sequence). V was trimmed by 3 bases and J by 1 base, leaving 10 bases between them. The CDR3 loop is CASSHPPGSYNEQFF. CDR3 nucleotide sequence: TGTGCCAGCAGCCATCCTCCAGGATCCTACAATGAGCAGTTCTTC.

CDR3 sequence reads: CAWRKAEDNEQFF. In nucleotides, the CDR3 is TGTGCCTGGAGGAAAGCGGAAGACAATGAGCAGTTCTTC. The gene calls are TRBV30 and TRBJ2-1; maybe TRBD2 (5 bases). The germline gives CDR1 GTSNPN, CDR2 SVGIG (reference sequence). The CDR3 covers 13 residues. V lost 3 bases to trimming and J lost 5 bases, with 11 bases between them.